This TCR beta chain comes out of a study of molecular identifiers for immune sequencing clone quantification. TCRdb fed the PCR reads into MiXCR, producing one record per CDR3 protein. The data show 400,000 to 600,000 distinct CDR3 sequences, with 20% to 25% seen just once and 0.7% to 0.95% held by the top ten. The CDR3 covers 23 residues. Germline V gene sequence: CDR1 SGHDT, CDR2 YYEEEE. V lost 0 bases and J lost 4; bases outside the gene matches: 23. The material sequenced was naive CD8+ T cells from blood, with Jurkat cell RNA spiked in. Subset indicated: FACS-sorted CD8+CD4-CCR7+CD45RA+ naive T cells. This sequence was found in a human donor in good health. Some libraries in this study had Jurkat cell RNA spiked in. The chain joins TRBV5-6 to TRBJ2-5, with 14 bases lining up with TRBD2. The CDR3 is CASSLEPGLAGEGPKWRGETQYF. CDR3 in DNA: TGTGCCAGCAGCTTGGAACCGGGACTAGCGGGAGAGGGTCCGAAGTGGAGGGGAGAGACCCAGTACTTC.